Listed below are T cell receptor beta chains from one sample, sequenced in a study of T-cell reconstitution after alpha-beta-depleted transplantation in children. TCRdb processed the PCR reads anew with MiXCR; each CDR3 protein has one entry. The table includes hundreds of thousands of distinct CDR3 sequences, around an eighth detected once. The sequencing here drew on PBMCs from the stem cell graft donor, taken from the stem cell graft. The receptors originated from a human donor who donated a stem cell graft to a child with combined immunodeficiency. CDR3s include the opening cysteine and the closing phenylalanine or tryptophan. The order of the fields is CDR3 protein, CDR3 DNA, clone size, J gene, D gene, V gene. D genes are given only for firm matches. Size values are once, few and many counts, or a class for expanded clones, and some rows have none.

CASSLATAVYEQYF	TGTGCCAGCAGCTTAGCCACAGCAGTATACGAGCAGTACTTC	many	TRBJ2-7	-	TRBV7-2
CASSYTVGEQYF	TGTGCCAGCAGTTACACAGTAGGAGAGCAGTACTTC	-	TRBJ2-7	-	TRBV6-5
CASSLNGGNAYNEQFF	TGTGCCAGCAGCTTAAACGGGGGTAACGCCTACAATGAGCAGTTCTTC	many	TRBJ2-1	-	TRBV7-3
CASSLLGEETQYF	TGTGCCAGCAGCTTGCTGGGGGAAGAGACCCAGTACTTC	many	TRBJ2-5	-	TRBV5-6
CASSPPPEADTQYF	TGTGCCAGCTCACCACCGCCGGAAGCAGATACGCAGTATTTT	-	TRBJ2-3	-	TRBV18
CASSLEAGTSYEQYF	TGTGCCAGCAGCTTAGAAGCAGGGACCTCCTACGAGCAGTACTTC	many	TRBJ2-7	-	TRBV11-2
CASSVGLAPGELFF	TGTGCCAGCAGCGTAGGCCTAGCGCCCGGGGAGCTGTTTTTT	many	TRBJ2-2	-	TRBV9
CASSFGGQATEAFF	TGTGCCAGCAGTTTTGGGGGGCAAGCGACTGAAGCTTTCTTT	-	TRBJ1-1	-	TRBV7-9
CASSFAGAYDGYTF	TGTGCCAGCAGTTTTGCGGGGGCTTATGATGGCTACACCTTC	-	TRBJ1-2	-	TRBV12-3/TRBV12-4
CASSQVLNTGELFF	TGTGCCAGCAGCCAAGTTCTTAACACCGGGGAGCTGTTTTTT	many	TRBJ2-2	-	TRBV4-2
CASSQDLAGGTEQFF	TGCGCCAGCAGCCAAGATCTAGCGGGAGGTACTGAGCAGTTCTTC	-	TRBJ2-1	TRBD2	TRBV4-3
CASSEALGFQDRYF	TGTGCCAGCAGTGAAGCGCTGGGTTTCCAAGATCGGTACTTC	-	TRBJ2-4	-	TRBV2
CASSLDPGAGYGYTF	TGTGCCAGCAGCTTAGACCCGGGGGCCGGCTATGGCTACACCTTC	few	TRBJ1-2	-	TRBV7-2
CAISAGTGGKTQYF	TGTGCCATCAGTGCAGGGACAGGGGGAAAGACCCAGTACTTC	-	TRBJ2-5	TRBD1	TRBV10-3
CASSAQLDRNLGEQFF	TGTGCCAGCAGCGCGCAGCTGGACAGGAACCTGGGGGAGCAGTTCTTC	-	TRBJ2-1	TRBD1	TRBV9
CATSSTFYNSPLHF	TGTGCCACCAGCTCGACCTTCTATAATTCACCCCTCCACTTT	many	TRBJ1-6	-	TRBV15
CASSLVAGSLETQYF	TGTGCCAGCAGCCTGGTAGCGGGGAGTCTGGAGACCCAGTACTTC	many	TRBJ2-5	TRBD2	TRBV7-3
CASSYPRVGLYTGELFF	TGTGCCAGCAGTTACCCCCGGGTGGGCCTTTACACCGGGGAGCTGTTTTTT	-	TRBJ2-2	-	TRBV6-2/TRBV6-3
CASSPGIHYEQYF	TGTGCCAGCAGCCCCGGTATTCACTACGAGCAGTACTTC	-	TRBJ2-7	-	TRBV9
CANSPDRDTQYF	TGTGCCAACAGCCCTGACCGAGATACGCAGTATTTT	-	TRBJ2-3	-	TRBV12-3/TRBV12-4
CASSPSRGREQYF	TGCGCCAGCAGCCCCTCCAGGGGACGCGAGCAGTACTTC	few	TRBJ2-7	-	TRBV4-3
CASSLLQITGELFF	TGTGCCAGCTCACTCCTCCAGATCACCGGGGAGCTGTTTTTT	few	TRBJ2-2	-	TRBV18
CSAQGATDTQYF	TGCAGTGCACAGGGGGCCACAGATACGCAGTATTTT	-	TRBJ2-3	TRBD1	TRBV20-1
CATSRATSGSFYEQYF	TGTGCCACCAGCAGAGCGACTAGCGGGAGCTTCTACGAGCAGTACTTC	many	TRBJ2-7	TRBD2	TRBV15